This T cell receptor beta chain was obtained from a study of blood T cell repertoires in COVID-19. Sequenced by immunoSEQ multiplex PCR; TCRdb stores in-frame clones only, minus some. The top ten clones hold roughly a tenth of a sample with about 310,000 clones, under 90% of them seen once. Trimming at V came to 5 bases and at J to 1 base, leaving 3 bases not matched to a gene. Per the germline V gene, CDR1 is PRHDT and CDR2 is FYEKMQ (reference sequence). The CDR3 runs to 15 residues. Study members were between about 18 and 95 years old and lived in 20 to 25 US regions. This sequence was found in a woman between 25 and 40 years old who had recovered from COVID-19. J is TRBJ2-2 and V is TRBV13, with TRBD1 identical over 8 bases. The specimen was PBMCs or T cells enriched from blood (not recorded which). The CDR3 loop reads CASSSGQGNTGELFF. The CDR3 coding sequence is TGTGCCAGCAGCAGCGGACAGGGGAACACCGGGGAGCTGTTTTTT.